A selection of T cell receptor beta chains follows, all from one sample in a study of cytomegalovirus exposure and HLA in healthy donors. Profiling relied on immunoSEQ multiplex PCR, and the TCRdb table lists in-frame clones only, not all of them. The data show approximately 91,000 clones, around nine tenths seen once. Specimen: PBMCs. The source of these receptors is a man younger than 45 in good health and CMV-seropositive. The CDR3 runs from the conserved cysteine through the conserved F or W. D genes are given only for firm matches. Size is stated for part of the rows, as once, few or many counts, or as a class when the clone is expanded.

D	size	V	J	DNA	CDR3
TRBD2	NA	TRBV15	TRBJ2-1	TGTGCCACCAGCATACCATTGGTAGCGGGATACAATGAGCAGTTCTTC	CATSIPLVAGYNEQFF
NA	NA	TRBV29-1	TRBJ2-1	TGCAGCGCTGCCTCGACAGAGTACAATGAGCAGTTCTTC	CSAASTEYNEQFF
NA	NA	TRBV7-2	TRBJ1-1	TGTGCCAGCACCAGACAGATGAACACTGAAGCTTTCTTT	CASTRQMNTEAFF
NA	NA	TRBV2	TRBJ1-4	TGTGCCAGCAGTTTCAGGGTTGAAAAACTGTTTTTT	CASSFRVEKLFF
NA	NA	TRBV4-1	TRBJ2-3	TGCGCCAGCAGCCAAGATCCAGGGGATTTTGGCACAGATACGCAGTATTTT	CASSQDPGDFGTDTQYF
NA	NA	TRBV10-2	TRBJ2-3	TGCGCCAGCGGGGGACACCAAACAGATACGCAGTATTTT	CASGGHQTDTQYF
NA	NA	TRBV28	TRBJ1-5	TGTGCCAGCAGCAAACCTCGGGGGGGCGGCAATCAGCCCCAGCATTTT	CASSKPRGGGNQPQHF
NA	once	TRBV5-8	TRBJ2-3	TGTGCCAGCAGCCTTTCTGGGGGCGGCACAGATACGCAGTATTTT	CASSLSGGGTDTQYF
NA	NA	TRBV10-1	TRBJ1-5	TGCGCCACGACCGGGATATTGCCCCAGCATTTT	CATTGILPQHF
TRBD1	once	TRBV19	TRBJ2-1	TGTGCCAGTAGGTACAGGGGGAACTCCTACAATGAGCAGTTCTTC	CASRYRGNSYNEQFF
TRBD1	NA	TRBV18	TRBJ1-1	TGTGCCAGCTCACCCCAGGGGGGTTCCACTGAAGCTTTCTTT	CASSPQGGSTEAFF
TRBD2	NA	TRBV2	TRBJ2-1	TGTGCCAGCAGGGCCGGGGGGGAGCAGTTCTTC	CASRAGGEQFF
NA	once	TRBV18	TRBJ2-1	TGTGCCAGCTCACCGCGTTCCCAATGGGCGGGGATTGAGCAGTTCTTC	CASSPRSQWAGIEQFF
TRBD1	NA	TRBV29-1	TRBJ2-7	TGCAGCGTTGAAGATAAGGGACAGGGCCGCTACGAGCAGTACTTC	CSVEDKGQGRYEQYF
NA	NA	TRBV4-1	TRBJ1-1	TGCGCCAGCAGCCAACGGGAGGACACTGAAGCTTTCTTT	CASSQREDTEAFF
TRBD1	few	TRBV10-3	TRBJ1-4	TGTGCCATCGGAACGACAGGGGGAGGGGATAATGAAAAACTGTTTTTT	CAIGTTGGGDNEKLFF
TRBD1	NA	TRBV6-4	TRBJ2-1	TGTGCCAGCAGTCCAGGGGGTTACAATGAGCAGTTCTTC	CASSPGGYNEQFF
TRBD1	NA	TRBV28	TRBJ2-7	TGTGCCAGCAGTTTGAATCCCGGGACAGGCAAAGACGAGCAGTACTTC	CASSLNPGTGKDEQYF
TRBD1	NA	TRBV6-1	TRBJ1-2	TGTGCCAGCATAACGAACAGGGGTAACTATGGCTACACCTTC	CASITNRGNYGYTF
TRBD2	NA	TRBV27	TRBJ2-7	TGTGCCAGCAGTTTACGGGGAGGACTAGCGTCCTCGTATGAGCAGTACTTC	CASSLRGGLASSYEQYF
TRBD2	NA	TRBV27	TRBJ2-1	TGTGCCAGCAGTTTAACCGGGACTAGCGGCCCCTACAATGAGCAGTTCTTC	CASSLTGTSGPYNEQFF
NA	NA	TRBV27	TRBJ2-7	TGTGCCAGCAGTTTAGGTCGAGAGTTCAACGAGCAGTACTTC	CASSLGREFNEQYF
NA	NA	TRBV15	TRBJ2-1	TGTGCCACCAGCAGAGATCCCCCCTTTGGCGTACAGATTTACAATGAGCAGTTCTTC	CATSRDPPFGVQIYNEQFF
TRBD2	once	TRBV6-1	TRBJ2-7	TGTGCCAGCAGTGAACTAGCGGGACCTTCCTACGAGCAGTACTTC	CASSELAGPSYEQYF
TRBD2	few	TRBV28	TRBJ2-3	TGTGCCAGCAGTTTAGCGGGAGTAGTGTCAGATACGCAGTATTTT	CASSLAGVVSDTQYF
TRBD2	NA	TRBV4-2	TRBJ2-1	TGTGCCAGCAGCCAAGGAGGGACTAGCGTAAATGAGCAGTTCTTC	CASSQGGTSVNEQFF
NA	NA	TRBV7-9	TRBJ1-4	TGTGCCAGCAGCCCCTTGGACACCGAAGAAAAACTGTTTTTT	CASSPLDTEEKLFF
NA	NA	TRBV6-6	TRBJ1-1	TGTGCCAGCAGGGACACAGGGAACACTGAAGCTTTCTTT	CASRDTGNTEAFF
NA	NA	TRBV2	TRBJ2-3	TGTGCCAGCCTTTACTATGATACGCAGTATTTT	CASLYYDTQYF
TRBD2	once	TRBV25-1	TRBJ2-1	TGTGCCAGCAGTCCGCGGGAGAGGGTCTACAATGAGCAGTTCTTC	CASSPRERVYNEQFF
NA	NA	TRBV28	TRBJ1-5	TGTGCCGGGGCGGGATCCAATCAGCCCCAGCATTTT	CAGAGSNQPQHF
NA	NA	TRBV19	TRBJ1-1	TGTGCCAGTATCAGGGGAGGGACTGAAGCTTTCTTT	CASIRGGTEAFF
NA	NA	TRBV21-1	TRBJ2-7	TGTGCCAGCAGCAGCGACAGTTCGGCCTCCTACGAGCAGTACTTC	CASSSDSSASYEQYF
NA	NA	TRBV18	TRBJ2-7	TGTGCCAGCTCACCACCGATATCAGGACACCGGGCGTACTTC	CASSPPISGHRAYF
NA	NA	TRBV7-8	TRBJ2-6	TGTGCCAGCAGCACGCTTCGTGGTCGGACTACTGGGGCCAACGTCCTGACTTTC	CASSTLRGRTTGANVLTF
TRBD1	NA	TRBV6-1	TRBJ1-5	TGTGCCAGCAGTGAACGTCGAGGCAGGGGGCTGCATCAGCCCCAGCATTTT	CASSERRGRGLHQPQHF
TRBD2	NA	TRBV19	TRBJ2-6	TGTGCCAGTAGTCCTCAGCGGGGGACCGTCCTGACTTTC	CASSPQRGTVLTF
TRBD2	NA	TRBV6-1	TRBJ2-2	TGTGCCAGCAGTGAAGCTAGCGGGAGCACCGGGGAGCTGTTTTTT	CASSEASGSTGELFF
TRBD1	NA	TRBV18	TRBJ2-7	TGTGCCAGCTCACCTGCGGGACAGGGTTACGAGCAGTACTTC	CASSPAGQGYEQYF
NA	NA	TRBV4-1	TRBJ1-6	TGCGCCAGCAGCCCAAAAGACAGCTCCTATAATTCACCCCTCCACTTT	CASSPKDSSYNSPLHF
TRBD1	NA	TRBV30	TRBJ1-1	TGTGCCTGGAGTACAGGGGGAGTCACTGAAGCTTTCTTT	CAWSTGGVTEAFF
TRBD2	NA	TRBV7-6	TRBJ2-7	TGTGCCAGCAGCTTGTCCGCCCCACTAGCGGGAGGGGGTGTCGGGATCGAGCAGTACTTC	CASSLSAPLAGGGVGIEQYF
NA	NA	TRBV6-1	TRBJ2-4	TGTGCCAGCAGTGAGCGCCCTCCGACAGGAATAGCCAAAAACATTCAGTACTTC	CASSERPPTGIAKNIQYF
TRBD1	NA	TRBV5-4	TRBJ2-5	TGTGCCAGCAGCGCACAGGGGGAAGAGACCCAGTACTTC	CASSAQGEETQYF
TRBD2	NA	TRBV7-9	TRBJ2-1	TGTGCCAGCAGCTTAAGGGGCGGGAGGGCCTATTACAATGAGCAGTTCTTC	CASSLRGGRAYYNEQFF
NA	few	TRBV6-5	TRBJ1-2	TGTGCCAGCAGTTACTCGATCGGGATTGCTGGCTACACCTTC	CASSYSIGIAGYTF
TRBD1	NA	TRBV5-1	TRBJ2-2	TGCGCCAGCAGCTTGGGGACAGGGGGCACCGGGGAGCTGTTTTTT	CASSLGTGGTGELFF
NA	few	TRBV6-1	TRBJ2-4	TGTGCCAGCAGTGAAGGAGGCAGTCTCGAAAACATTCAGTACTTC	CASSEGGSLENIQYF
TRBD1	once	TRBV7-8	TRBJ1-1	TGTGCCAGCAGCTTAACTCGGGAAGGGGGCGCGAGGTACACTGAAGCTTTCTTT	CASSLTREGGARYTEAFF
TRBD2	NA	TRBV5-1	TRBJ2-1	TGCGCCAGCAGCAAAGGACTAGCGGGAGGACCGTTGACTGAGCAGTTCTTC	CASSKGLAGGPLTEQFF
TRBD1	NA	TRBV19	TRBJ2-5	TGTGCCAGTGCCACGGACAGGGGAAGTAGGGAGCAGTACTTC	CASATDRGSREQYF
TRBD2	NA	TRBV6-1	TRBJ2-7	TGTGCCAGCCTGCGGGAGGTAATGAACGAGCAGTACTTC	CASLREVMNEQYF
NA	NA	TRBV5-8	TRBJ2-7	TGTGCCAGCAGCTTGGTAGCAGTCTACGAGCAGTACTTC	CASSLVAVYEQYF
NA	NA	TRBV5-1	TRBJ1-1	TGCGCCAGCAGCATGGACGGGTTGAACACTGAAGCTTTCTTT	CASSMDGLNTEAFF
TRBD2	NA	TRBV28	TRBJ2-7	TGTGCCAGCAGTCCGCCGGGAGGCCCCTCCTACGAGCAGTACTTC	CASSPPGGPSYEQYF
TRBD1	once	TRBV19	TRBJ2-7	TGTGCCAGTAGCCCCCTGGGACAGGGGTCGTGGCACGAGCAGTACTTC	CASSPLGQGSWHEQYF
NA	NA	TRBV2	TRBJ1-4	TGTGCCAGCAGTAGGGAAGGGGTTCCCGGGAAACTGTTTTTT	CASSREGVPGKLFF